These 25 T cell receptor beta chains originate from one sample sequenced in a study of cytomegalovirus exposure and HLA in healthy donors. Vbeta (60) and Jbeta (13) primers were used in the PCR. Using immunoSEQ multiplex PCR, the repertoire was profiled, and TCRdb retains in-frame clones only, with some absent. This table has approximately 88,000 clones, less than 85% appearing once. Specimen: PBMCs. Receptors originate from a man younger than 40 in good health and CMV-seropositive.

This chain connects TRBV5-1 to TRBJ2-1, with D possibly TRBD1 on 6 matching bases. Germline V gene data show CDR1 as SGHRS and CDR2 as YFSETQ. V was clipped by 0 bases and J by 6 bases, with 13 bases between them. The CDR3 is made up of 15 amino acids. The DNA for the CDR3 is TGCGCCAGCAGCTTGGTCCTAGCAGGGGTCAATGAGCAGTTCTTC. This sequence encodes CASSLVLAGVNEQFF.

The J gene is TRBJ1-2, the V gene TRBV14, with D perhaps matching TRBD1 (5 bases). Per germline, CDR1 SGHDN and CDR2 FVKESK. The CDR3 is 15 amino acids. Between the trimmed V and J ends, which lost 0 bases and 3 bases, there was a span of 11 bases. The CDR3 sequence: CASSQDPGGYYGYTF. The CDR3 nucleotides are TGTGCCAGCAGCCAAGACCCGGGGGGGTACTATGGCTACACCTTC.

This chain connects TRBV20-1 to TRBJ2-7, with D uncertain. This CDR3 is 9 amino acids long. The V gene's germline CDR1 is DFQATT and CDR2 SNEGSKA (reference sequence). V gave up 5 bases and J gave up 7 bases, with 6 bases separating them. CDR3 residues: CSALGEQYV. The CDR3, as DNA: TGCAGTGCTCTCGGGGAGCAGTACGTC.

The chain joins TRBV5-1 to TRBJ2-3, with 11 bases aligning to TRBD2. This CDR3 has 15 residues. Per the germline V gene, CDR1 is SGHRS and CDR2 is YFSETQ. With V trimmed by 2 bases and J by 5 bases, 4 bases remained unmatched. CDR3 nucleotide sequence: TGCGCCAGCAGCTTACTAGCGGGGGCCGGAGATACGCAGTATTTT. Encoded protein: CASSLLAGAGDTQYF. Complete variable domain (other parts from reference TRBV5-1 and TRBJ2-3): KAGVTQTPRYLIKTRGQQVTLSCSPISGHRSVSWYQQTPGQGLQFLFEYFSETQRNKGNFPGRFSGRQFSNSRSEMNVSTLELGDSALYLCASSLLAGAGDTQYFGPGTRLTVL.

The V call is TRBV29-1, the J call TRBJ2-2, with 10 nucleotides matching TRBD2. CDR3 size: 16 residues. J was trimmed by 2 bases and V by 4 bases; bases with no gene match: 7. The germline CDR1 and CDR2 sequences are SQVTM and ANQGSEA. Here the CDR3 DNA reads TGCAGCGTTGTAAGCGGGGGGGGAAGTAACACCGGGGAGCTGTTTTTT. Translating gives CSVVSGGGSNTGELFF.

This clone was counted a few times. V usage is TRBV25-1 and J usage is TRBJ2-7; a weak D match, TRBD1 (5 bases). With 1 base removed from V and 7 bases from J, the gap between germline ends came to 20 bases. Germline lookup yields CDR1 MGHDK and CDR2 SYGVNS. CDR3 length equals 16 residues. CDR3 residues: CASSESRSTEMVEQYF. The CDR3, as DNA: TGTGCCAGCAGTGAATCTAGGTCGACAGAAATGGTTGAGCAGTACTTC.

The V and J genes are TRBV18 and TRBJ2-5, with TRBD1 identical over 9 bases. CDR3 length: 14 amino acids. The V gene's germline CDR1 is KGHSH and CDR2 LQKENI. J was trimmed by 2 bases and V by 3 bases; bases with no gene match: 1. The CDR3 loop reads CASSPDRGQETQYF. Written as DNA, the CDR3 is TGTGCCAGCTCACCCGACAGGGGGCAAGAGACCCAGTACTTC.

The V gene is TRBV6-5, the J gene TRBJ2-7; tentative D call: TRBD2 (5 bases). The CDR3 totals 13 residues. Germline V gene sequence: CDR1 MNHEY, CDR2 SVGAGI. The ends were cut back, 6 bases at V and 3 bases at J, with 12 bases in the middle. This chain's CDR3 is CASSRAAGYEQYF. The DNA of the CDR3 is TGTGCCAGCAGCCGGGCCGCGGGCTACGAGCAGTACTTC.

The gene calls are TRBV19 and TRBJ1-2; TRBD1 matches at 9 bases. The ends lost 5 bases at V and 4 bases at J; junction bases unmatched: 5. The CDR3 consists of 14 residues. Looked up from germline, CDR1 is LNHDA and CDR2 is SQIVND (reference sequence). In DNA form, the CDR3 reads TGTGCCAGTAGTGCACAGGGGGCCCCCTATGGCTACACCTTC. Its protein is CASSAQGAPYGYTF. The entire variable domain, with the rest obtained from reference TRBV19 and TRBJ1-2, is as follows: DGGITQSPKYLFRKEGQNVTLSCEQNLNHDAMYWYRQDPGQGLRLIYYSQIVNDFQKGDIAEGYSVSREKKESFPLTVTSAQKNPTAFYLCASSAQGAPYGYTFGSGTRLTVV.

There are a few counts of this clone. The rearrangement joins TRBV7-2 to TRBJ1-2; D call uncertain. From germline, CDR1 is SGHTA and CDR2 FQGNSA. V shed 5 bases and J shed 3 bases, with 10 bases lying between them. This CDR3 contains 13 residues. The CDR3: CASSQQNYYGYTF. The CDR3 nucleotides are TGTGCCAGCAGCCAACAGAATTACTATGGCTACACCTTC.

V is TRBV6-5 and J is TRBJ1-1; no clear D gene. Trimming removed 0 bases at V and 3 bases at J, with 8 bases between. CDR3 length equals 14 residues. Germline values: CDR1 MNHEY, CDR2 SVGAGI. CDR3 nucleotides: TGTGCCAGCAGTTACTCGGGAGCCCACACTGAAGCTTTCTTT. As protein: CASSYSGAHTEAFF.

The chain links TRBV7-8 to TRBJ2-5, with 12 bases lining up with TRBD1. J gave up 4 bases and V 6 bases, and 6 bases lay outside the gene matches. This CDR3 comprises 15 residues. Germline lookup yields CDR1 SGHVS and CDR2 FQNEAQ. The CDR3 is CASSWGTGGGETQYF. CDR3 DNA sequence: TGTGCCAGCAGTTGGGGGACAGGGGGCGGAGAGACCCAGTACTTC.

This clone came up a few times. A far larger clone lies a single base away; this is likely a read error. The gene calls are TRBV11-3 and TRBJ1-1; weak D call: TRBD1 (6 bases). Germline-derived CDR1 and CDR2 are SGHNT and YENEEA. Trimming stripped 3 bases from V and 0 bases from J, with 8 bases between. CDR3 length: 14 residues. CDR3 nucleotide sequence: TGTGCCAGCAGCTTGCCAGGGGTGAACACTGAAGCTTTCTTT. This gives the protein CASSLPGVNTEAFF.

The genes are TRBV7-6 and TRBJ2-5; D not resolved. CDR3 length: 12 amino acids. Trimming left V 6 bases short and J 0 bases short, with 5 bases between. CDR1 is SGHVS, CDR2 FNYEAQ, per germline. The CDR3 protein is CASREYQETQYF. CDR3 bases: TGTGCCAGCAGGGAGTACCAAGAGACCCAGTACTTC.

This clone occurred once. Additional DNA sequences in this sample encode the identical CDR3. CDR3 sequence reads: CASSLAGNYGYTF. CDR3 nucleotides: TGTGCCAGCAGCCTAGCCGGTAACTATGGCTACACCTTC. This chain uses TRBV27 with TRBJ1-2, with unresolved D. The CDR3 is made up of 13 amino acids. In germline, CDR1 is MNHEY, CDR2 SMNVEV (reference sequence). V was trimmed by 6 bases and J by 1 base, leaving 9 bases between them.

The chain has TRBV7-2 and TRBJ2-5, with 8 bases lining up with TRBD2. The germline V gene has CDR1 SGHTA and CDR2 FQGNSA. The junction had 9 bases not matched to a gene; V was cut back by 4 bases and J by 2 bases. The CDR3 extends over 16 amino acids. The CDR3 DNA follows: TGTGCCAGCAGCTCCACGGGGTCTAGCGGGCAAGAGACCCAGTACTTC. Its protein is CASSSTGSSGQETQYF.

This rearrangement joins TRBV27 to TRBJ2-1, with 9 bases that match TRBD1. This CDR3 is 15 amino acids long. With 6 bases clipped from V and 8 bases from J, the junction kept 11 bases outside the gene matches. Germline CDR1 MNHEY, CDR2 SMNVEV (reference sequence). The DNA of the CDR3 is TGTGCCAGCAGAACAGGGGGCGCAGGTCCGTATGAGCAGTTCTTC. This codes for CASRTGGAGPYEQFF.

This chain uses TRBV5-1 with TRBJ2-1; 12 positions agree with TRBD2. V lost 4 bases to trimming and J lost 3 bases; unmatched junction nucleotides: 5. Germline V lookup: CDR1 SGHRS, CDR2 YFSETQ. This CDR3 spans 16 amino acids. CDR3 residues: CASSPEGLAGYNEQFF. In DNA, the CDR3 is TGCGCCAGCAGCCCGGAGGGACTAGCGGGCTACAATGAGCAGTTCTTC.

The rearrangement uses TRBV20-1 and TRBJ2-1; no firm D call. With 3 bases removed from V and 9 bases from J, the gap between germline ends came to 6 bases. CDR1 is DFQATT, CDR2 SNEGSKA, per germline (reference sequence). The CDR3 spans 10 residues. CDR3 DNA: TGCAGTGCTAGTGCCGGTGAGCAGTTCTTC. This encodes CSASAGEQFF.

The gene calls are TRBV5-4 and TRBJ2-7, with D possibly TRBD1 on 6 matching bases. The CDR3 sequence is 13 residues long. Germline V gene lookup returns CDR1 SGHNT and CDR2 YYREEE (reference sequence). The V and J ends lost 1 base and 7 bases respectively, with 12 bases between them. The CDR3 bases are TGTGCCAGCAGCTTGCAGGGGATTTGGGAGCAGTACGTC. It is translated as CASSLQGIWEQYV.

The chain recombines TRBV5-8 with TRBJ2-4, with D tentatively TRBD2 (5 bases). The ends were cut back, 4 bases at V and 0 bases at J, with 17 bases in the middle. The CDR3 is made up of 17 amino acids. Germline V gives CDR1 SGHTS, CDR2 YDEGEE. The CDR3 sequence: CASSRRSVGVAKNIQYF. The CDR3 DNA reads as TGTGCCAGCAGCCGCCGAAGCGTGGGAGTAGCCAAAAACATTCAGTACTTC.

In its sample, this clone was seen a few times. One end of the junction varies from germline; a read error may be responsible. The V call is TRBV7-7, the J call TRBJ2-5; tentative D call: TRBD2 (5 bases). Germline V gives CDR1 SSHAT, CDR2 FNYEAQ (reference sequence). This CDR3 has 15 amino acids. CDR3 DNA sequence: TGTGCTAGCAGCTTAGCCCATGGACTGCAAGAGACCCAGTACTTC. Its protein is CASSLAHGLQETQYF. The variable domain in full, with the rest retrieved from reference TRBV7-7 and TRBJ2-5, is GAGVSQSPRYKVTKRGQDVTLRCDPISSHATLYWYQQALGQGPEFLTYFNYEAQPDKSGLPSDRFSAERPEGSISTLTIQRTEQRDSAMYRCASSLAHGLQETQYFGPGTRLLVL.

The rearrangement links TRBV28 to TRBJ1-2, with a possible D match to TRBD1 (6 bases). The CDR3 has 13 amino acids. The germline V and J ends were trimmed by 11 bases and 5 bases, with 18 bases remaining between them. Per germline, CDR1 MDHEN and CDR2 SYDVKM. Here the CDR3 DNA reads TGTGCCGAAAGGGCGAGGGGGTTTTATGGCTACACCTTC. This codes for CAERARGFYGYTF.

This chain joins TRBV4-2 and TRBJ2-7; TRBD2 aligns across 9 bases. The germline V gene encodes CDR1 LGHNA and CDR2 YNFKEQ. CDR3 length: 15 residues. V lost 0 bases and J lost 4; bases outside the gene matches: 4. The CDR3 coding sequence is TGTGCCAGCAGCCAAGAAGAGCTAGCGGGGTACGAGCAGTACTTC. It codes for CASSQEELAGYEQYF.

The genes are TRBV20-1 and TRBJ1-2, with D uncertain. The CDR3 runs to 10 residues. Per the germline V gene, CDR1 is DFQATT and CDR2 is SNEGSKA (reference sequence). Trimming shortened V by 3 bases and J by 10 bases, and 9 bases separated the two germline ends. CDR3 region: CSASTDLYTF. Here the CDR3 DNA reads TGCAGTGCTAGTACAGACCTCTACACCTTC.